These 21 T cell receptor beta chains came from one sample sequenced in a study of T cell repertoires in cytomegalovirus infection (dated by TCRdb to about 2019). The sample's treatment or condition, from its label and the paper: in vitro stimulation with specific CMV peptide epitopes to enrich CMV-specific T cells. Sequencing instrument: Illumina HiSeq 1500. TCRdb reprocessing: public reads trimmed at Q25 with fastp, clones called with MiXCR, in-frame beta chains kept. CDR3 protein sequences are deduplicated, and each keeps its most common genes and DNA. Recorded for this sample are 900,000 to 950,000 distinct CDR3 sequences; roughly 30% of them occurred a single time. The ten biggest clones cover over 10% of the sample. These receptors' antigens are unknown. This sample comprised cultured CD8+ T cells from PBMCs, obtained from culture after CMV antigen stimulation. The receptors originated from a human donor in good health (CMV status not recorded). Some clones in this sample may be carry-over from other donors' samples.

The V gene is TRBV19, the J gene TRBJ2-3, with D unresolved. V shed 8 bases and J shed 6 bases, with 15 bases lying between them. The germline CDR1 and CDR2 sequences are LNHDA and SQIVND (reference sequence). The CDR3 consists of 13 residues. In DNA, the CDR3 is TGTGCCAGTTTGGATATCGGTGGTGATACGCAGTATTTT. Translated: CASLDIGGDTQYF. Using reference TRBV19 and TRBJ2-3 for the parts outside the CDR3, the full variable domain is DGGITQSPKYLFRKEGQNVTLSCEQNLNHDAMYWYRQDPGQGLRLIYYSQIVNDFQKGDIAEGYSVSREKKESFPLTVTSAQKNPTAFYLCASLDIGGDTQYFGPGTRLTVL.

This clonotype was counted at least ten times. The chain has TRBV7-8 and TRBJ2-1, with D possibly being TRBD1 or TRBD2 (5 bases each). V gave up 7 bases and J gave up 3 bases, with 19 bases separating them. The CDR3 is 16 amino acids. Germline CDR1 reads SGHVS; CDR2 reads FQNEAQ. CDR3 region: CASIELGDVSYNEQFF. The CDR3 coding sequence is TGTGCCAGCATCGAACTAGGGGACGTCAGCTACAATGAGCAGTTCTTC. Using reference TRBV7-8 and TRBJ2-1 for the parts outside the CDR3, the full variable domain is GAGVSQSPRYKVAKRGQDVALRCDPISGHVSLFWYQQALGQGPEFLTYFQNEAQLDKSGLPSDRFFAERPEGSVSTLKIQRTQQEDSAVYLCASIELGDVSYNEQFFGPGTRLTVL.

This clonotype has a handful of counts. The V call is TRBV6-5, the J call TRBJ2-1; D gene ambiguous. Germline CDR1 and CDR2: MNHEY and SVGAGI. This CDR3 region has 16 residues. Trimming took off 0 bases at V and 7 bases at J, with 16 bases between the two ends. The CDR3 DNA reads as TGTGCCAGCAGTTACTCGTCATTGTGGGAAATAAATGAGCAGTTCTTC. Its translation is CASSYSSLWEINEQFF.

This clonotype has a handful of counts. This chain joins TRBV7-6 and TRBJ1-1; D is possibly TRBD1 (5 bases). The CDR3 runs to 15 residues. Per the germline V gene, CDR1 is SGHVS and CDR2 is FNYEAQ. Trimming took 1 base from V and 10 from J, leaving 19 bases between them. This CDR3 is CASSLVGGGAERAFF. The CDR3 region has the DNA TGTGCCAGCAGCTTAGTCGGAGGAGGGGCCGAGAGAGCTTTCTTT.

This clonotype was picked up a small number of times. V gene TRBV28 combines with J gene TRBJ1-6, with 7 bases lining up with TRBD1. Trimming took 5 bases from V and 7 from J; bases not matched to a gene: 17. There are 18 residues in the CDR3. CDR1 is MDHEN, CDR2 SYDVKM, per germline. This CDR3 reads CASSPDRVGSLLNSPLHF. The CDR3 coding sequence is TGTGCCAGCAGTCCCGACAGGGTGGGCTCCTTGCTGAATTCACCCCTCCACTTT.

This chain links TRBV7-9 with TRBJ2-5, with 8 nucleotides matching TRBD1. The CDR3 is made up of 15 amino acids. Germline V lookup: CDR1 SEHNR, CDR2 FQNEAQ (reference sequence). The junction had 4 bases not matched to a gene; V was cut back by 3 bases and J by 1 base. DNA of the CDR3: TGTGCCAGCAGCTTCCGAACAGGGGGCCAAGAGACCCAGTACTTC. It is translated as CASSFRTGGQETQYF.

The V gene is TRBV5-6, the J gene TRBJ1-4; 7 bases fit TRBD1. The length of the CDR3 is 15 residues. CDR1 is SGHDT and CDR2 is YYEEEE in the germline V gene. Unmatched junction bases numbered 10, after V lost 4 bases and J lost 7 bases. Here the CDR3 reads CASSPRQGLTEKLFF. The CDR3 DNA reads TGTGCCAGCAGCCCGCGACAGGGTCTCACTGAAAAACTGTTTTTT.

The gene calls are TRBV27 and TRBJ1-5; 10 nucleotides line up with TRBD1. The trim removed 0 bases at V and 1 base at J, leaving 6 bases unmatched. The CDR3 has 18 residues. Germline CDR1 reads MNHEY; CDR2 reads SMNVEV (reference sequence). The CDR3: CASSLSPGTGVSNQPQHF. CDR3 in DNA: TGTGCCAGCAGTTTATCCCCCGGGACAGGGGTAAGCAATCAGCCCCAGCATTTT.

This clonotype was recorded a few times. The CDR3, as DNA: TGTGCCAGCAGATCCCTAGCTCGCGAGCAGTACTTC. Residues: CASRSLAREQYF. The J gene is TRBJ2-7, the V gene TRBV7-6; maybe TRBD2 (5 bases). Germline lookup yields CDR1 SGHVS and CDR2 FNYEAQ. The ends were cut back, 6 bases at V and 6 bases at J, with 12 bases in the middle. The CDR3 is made up of 12 amino acids.

This clonotype was picked up a small number of times. J is TRBJ2-6 and V is TRBV4-3; no definite D call. Looked up from germline, CDR1 is LGHNA and CDR2 is YSLEER. Trimming stripped 0 bases from V and 0 bases from J, with 6 bases between. The CDR3 has 16 residues. CDR3 coding DNA: TGCGCCAGCAGCCAAGATTCCACCTCTGGGGCCAACGTCCTGACTTTC. Its protein is CASSQDSTSGANVLTF.

This clonotype has only a few counts. This chain links TRBV3-1 with TRBJ2-1; 8 bases fit TRBD2. V dropped 1 base and J dropped 0; count of bases not matched to a gene: 8. The CDR3 is made up of 18 amino acids. Per germline, CDR1 LGHDT and CDR2 YNNKEL (reference sequence). The CDR3 spells CASSQGGSGGVSYNEQFF. DNA for the CDR3: TGTGCCAGCAGCCAAGGAGGTTCGGGGGGGGTCTCCTACAATGAGCAGTTCTTC.

The chain employs TRBV2 and TRBJ2-1; 7 bases map to TRBD1. The V segment lost 0 bases and the J segment 10 bases; nucleotides outside the gene matches: 6. Germline V gene data show CDR1 as SNHLY and CDR2 as FYNNEI. The CDR3 consists of 14 residues. Here the CDR3 DNA reads TGTGCCAGCAGTGAAGCGGGGACAGCAACCGAGCAGTTCTTC. Translation: CASSEAGTATEQFF. The complete variable domain, with remaining parts taken from reference TRBV2 and TRBJ2-1, reads EPEVTQTPSHQVTQMGQEVILRCVPISNHLYFYWYRQILGQKVEFLVSFYNNEISEKSEIFDDQFSVERPDGSNFTLKIRSTKLEDSAMYFCASSEAGTATEQFFGPGTRLTVL.

The rearrangement links TRBV7-3 to TRBJ2-1, with 8 nucleotides matching TRBD2. The length of the CDR3 is 16 residues. Germline lookup yields CDR1 SGHTA and CDR2 FQGTGA. The V segment lost 1 base and the J segment 2 bases; nucleotides outside the gene matches: 4. This chain's CDR3 is CASSLSGGTTYNEQFF. The CDR3 DNA reads TGTGCCAGCAGCTTAAGCGGGGGGACCACCTACAATGAGCAGTTCTTC. Full variable domain (rest looked up from reference TRBV7-3 and TRBJ2-1): GAGVSQTPSNKVTEKGKYVELRCDPISGHTALYWYRQSLGQGPEFLIYFQGTGAADDSGLPNDRFFAVRPEGSVSTLKIQRTERGDSAVYLCASSLSGGTTYNEQFFGPGTRLTVL.

CDR3 sequence: CSVDSTGTAPYEQYF. The CDR3 nucleotides read TGCAGCGTTGATAGTACCGGGACAGCTCCCTACGAGCAGTACTTC. The V call is TRBV29-1, the J call TRBJ2-7, with 7 bases matching TRBD1. The junction had 10 bases not matched to a gene; V was cut back by 3 bases and J by 2 bases. The CDR3 is 15 residues long. Germline CDR1 and CDR2: SQVTM and ANQGSEA.

The V and J genes are TRBV11-1 and TRBJ1-6, with unresolved D. The germline V gene has CDR1 SGHAT and CDR2 FQDESV (reference sequence). The CDR3 consists of 12 residues. Deletions cut 5 bases from V and 12 bases from J, with 11 bases between. CDR3 loop: CASSPGRLPLHF. The CDR3 DNA reads TGTGCCAGCAGCCCTGGCCGTTTACCCCTCCACTTT.

The V call is TRBV6-2 or TRBV6-3, the J call TRBJ1-2; the D is unclear. Trimming took off 3 bases at V and 8 bases at J, with 10 bases between the two ends. The CDR3 has 12 amino acids. Germline V gives CDR1 MNHEY, CDR2 SVGEGT. The DNA of the CDR3 is TGTGCCAGCAGTTATGGAGGAGAGGGCTACACCTTC. Amino acid sequence: CASSYGGEGYTF.

A single count supports this clonotype. Just one base apart from a much larger clone, this may be a read error. V and J are TRBV7-6 and TRBJ2-7, with a weak D call TRBD1 (5 bases). The germline V gene encodes CDR1 SGHVS and CDR2 FNYEAQ. The length of the CDR3 is 15 residues. The CDR3 sequence is CSSSPLAGPPYEQYV. The CDR3 region has the DNA TGTTCCAGCAGCCCCCTCGCAGGGCCGCCCTACGAGCAGTACGTC.

The chain has TRBV6-4 and TRBJ2-6; unclear D gene. Trimming cost V 2 bases and J 4 bases, with 9 bases left between them. The CDR3 length is 15 residues. Germline V CDR1 and CDR2: MRHNA, SNTAGT. CDR3 sequence: CASSDPPGGANVLTF. The CDR3 coding sequence is TGTGCCAGCAGTGACCCCCCCGGCGGGGCCAACGTCCTGACTTTC.

The genes are TRBV6-6 and TRBJ2-1; tentatively, D is TRBD1 (7 bases). Germline V gives CDR1 MNHNY, CDR2 SVGAGI (reference sequence). The CDR3 loop spans 17 amino acids. Trimming removed 1 base from V and 1 base from J, with 14 bases in between. In DNA form, the CDR3 reads TGTGCCAGCAGTTACTGGTCCAGGGGGGCATCCTACAATGAGCAGTTCTTC. Protein sequence: CASSYWSRGASYNEQFF.

Turning to this clonotype: The junction differs from germline at one of its ends, possibly a read error. This rearrangement joins TRBV7-6 to TRBJ2-3; 9 bases map to TRBD1. Per germline, CDR1 SGHVS and CDR2 FNYEAQ. This CDR3 is built from 17 residues. The CDR3 here is CVSSTPRTGVSTDTQYF. The DNA of the CDR3 is TGTGTCAGCAGCACTCCACGGACAGGGGTTAGCACAGATACGCAGTATTTT. Based on the CDR3 plus reference TRBV7-6 and TRBJ2-3, the full variable domain is GAGVSQSPRYKVTKRGQDVALRCDPISGHVSLYWYRQALGQGPEFLTYFNYEAQQDKSGLPNDRFSAERPEGSISTLTIQRTEQRDSAMYRCVSSTPRTGVSTDTQYFGPGTRLTVL.

The chain has TRBV5-6 and TRBJ2-7; D remains unclear. CDR1 and CDR2 from the germline V gene are SGHDT and YYEEEE. This CDR3 is 14 amino acids long. The V and J ends lost 0 bases and 2 bases respectively, with 9 bases between them. The CDR3 coding sequence is TGTGCCAGCAGCTTGGAGCGCAGGACCTACGAGCAGTACTTC. Encoded protein: CASSLERRTYEQYF.